A selection of T cell receptor beta chains follows, all from one sample in a study of T-cell reconstitution after alpha-beta-depleted transplantation in children. Each CDR3 protein gets one entry after TCRdb re-called the PCR reads with MiXCR. The sample consists of 500,000 or so distinct CDR3 sequences, 32% of them appearing once. The input for sequencing was PBMCs from the stem cell graft donor, taken from the stem cell graft. These receptors were obtained from a human donor who donated a stem cell graft to a child with aplastic anemia. The conserved cysteine and the conserved F or W are not part of the CDR3 here. D genes are given only for firm matches.

>-|TRBV5-6|TRBJ2-7
ASSSRREQY
>TRBD2|TRBV12-3/TRBV12-4|TRBJ2-1
ASSGFGLGNEQF
>-|TRBV15|TRBJ2-1
ATSRGPGDEQF
>TRBD1|TRBV4-3|TRBJ2-6
ASSPAQRGQGQGANVLT
>-|TRBV5-5|TRBJ2-7
ASSPSRSSYEQY
>-|TRBV12-3/TRBV12-4|TRBJ2-3
ASSWTDTQY
>-|TRBV29-1|TRBJ2-1
SVEGHKDNEQF
>TRBD2|TRBV6-5|TRBJ2-1
ASSSRVAGSSYNEQF
>TRBD2|TRBV6-2/TRBV6-3|TRBJ2-1
ASKGLAGVAYNEQF
>-|TRBV11-3|TRBJ2-7
ASEAGASYEQY
>-|TRBV12-5|TRBJ1-5
ASAEGNQPQH
>-|TRBV5-4|TRBJ2-7
ASSFGWGPTYEQY
>TRBD1|TRBV11-2|TRBJ1-2
ASSLNGQAFASFYGYT
>TRBD2|TRBV6-1|TRBJ2-4
ASSWSRGGAKNIQY
>-|TRBV4-3|TRBJ2-3
ASSQDRGSPPDTQY
>TRBD1|TRBV7-2|TRBJ2-3
ASSRRQGAIDTQY
>TRBD2|TRBV12-3/TRBV12-4|TRBJ2-5
ASSSAGGSGTYQETQY
>-|TRBV12-3/TRBV12-4|TRBJ1-5
ASSFVGREPQH
>TRBD2|TRBV7-2|TRBJ2-4
ASSPRMREGGNIQY
>-|TRBV29-1|TRBJ2-3
SVGGVGGDTDTQY
>-|TRBV9|TRBJ1-4
ASSVQGATNEKLF
>-|TRBV28|TRBJ2-3
ASSPWDTQY
>TRBD1|TRBV18|TRBJ2-7
ASSRGQGDSYEQY
>TRBD2|TRBV18|TRBJ2-1
ASSPTSGRENEQF
>-|TRBV20-1|TRBJ2-3
SARTVSDTQY
>-|TRBV7-3|TRBJ1-1
ASSPRGGLNTEAF
>-|TRBV7-8|TRBJ2-7
ASSLDFLNYEQY
>-|TRBV29-1|TRBJ2-3
SVVRAGTDTQY
>-|TRBV6-5|TRBJ2-2
ASSYAWDFPGELF
>TRBD2|TRBV5-1|TRBJ2-3
ASSRRSAAGAVTDTQY
>TRBD2|TRBV28|TRBJ2-3
ASSHSGGGTDTQY
>-|TRBV19|TRBJ1-5
ASSIDHGQISNQPQH